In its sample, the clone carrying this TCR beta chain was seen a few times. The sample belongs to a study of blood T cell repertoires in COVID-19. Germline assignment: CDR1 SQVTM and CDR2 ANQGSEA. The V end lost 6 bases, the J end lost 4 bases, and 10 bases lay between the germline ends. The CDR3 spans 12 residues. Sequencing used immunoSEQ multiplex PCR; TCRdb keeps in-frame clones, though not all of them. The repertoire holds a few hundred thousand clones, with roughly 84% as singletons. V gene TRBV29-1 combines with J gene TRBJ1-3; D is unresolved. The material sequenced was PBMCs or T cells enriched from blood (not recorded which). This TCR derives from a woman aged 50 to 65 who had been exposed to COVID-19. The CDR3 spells CSVEVEGNTIYF. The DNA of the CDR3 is TGCAGCGTGGAGGTGGAAGGAAACACCATATATTTT. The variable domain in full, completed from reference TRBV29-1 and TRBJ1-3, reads SAVISQKPSRDICQRGTSLTIQCQVDSQVTMMFWYRQQPGQSLTLIATANQGSEATYESGFVIDKFPISRPNLTFSTLTVSNMSPEDSSIYLCSVEVEGNTIYFGEGSWLTVV.